This is a list of T cell receptor beta chains from one sample in a study of Ad26.COV2.S vaccination and SARS-CoV-2 variants. Assay used: immunoSEQ multiplex PCR; TCRdb lists only in-frame clones, some missing. The sample has 410,000 or so clones; 75% to 95% are singletons. This material consisted of peripheral blood, taken in a trial of Ad26.COV2.S vaccine versus placebo. Every receptor here comes from a person between 18 and 60 years old who received the Ad26.COV2.S COVID-19 vaccine or a placebo. Both conserved end residues are part of each CDR3. The D gene is left open where the match is weak. Size values are once, few and many counts, or a class for expanded clones, and some rows have none.

clone_size	j_call	d_call	v_call	cdr3_aa	cdr3_nt
-	TRBJ1-5	-	TRBV25-1	CASSGAGGGLPRPQHF	TGTGCCAGCAGTGGGGCGGGAGGAGGGCTCCCTCGGCCCCAGCATTTT
-	TRBJ2-7	-	TRBV7-2	CASSLMRDSYEQYF	TGTGCCAGCAGCCTCATGCGGGACAGCTACGAGCAGTACTTC
-	TRBJ1-3	-	TRBV4-3	CASSQDPGTTGNTIYF	TGCGCCAGCAGCCAAGACCCAGGGACTACTGGAAACACCATATATTTT
-	TRBJ2-5	TRBD2	TRBV3-1/TRBV3-2	CASSQFVAGGRETQYF	TGTGCCAGCAGCCAGTTTGTAGCGGGAGGGAGAGAGACCCAGTACTTC
-	TRBJ1-2	-	TRBV4-1	CASSQEWGSPYGYTF	TGCGCCAGCAGCCAAGAGTGGGGAAGTCCCTATGGCTACACCTTC
-	TRBJ1-2	-	TRBV18	CASSPRTNYGYTF	TGTGCCAGCTCACCAAGGACAAACTATGGCTACACCTTC
-	TRBJ2-5	TRBD2	TRBV4-1	CASSQAAGGVETQYF	TGCGCCAGCAGCCAAGCCGCGGGGGGAGTGGAGACCCAGTACTTC
-	TRBJ2-4	-	TRBV10-3	CAISESNRTAVRAGAKNIQYF	TGTGCCATCAGTGAGTCGAACCGGACAGCCGTACGGGCGGGTGCCAAAAACATTCAGTACTTC
few	TRBJ1-5	-	TRBV6-6	CASSYRVHSNQPQHF	TGTGCCAGCAGTTACCGAGTTCATAGCAATCAGCCCCAGCATTTT
-	TRBJ2-1	TRBD2	TRBV30	CAWSGDFAGGPYEQFF	TGTGCCTGGAGTGGCGATTTCGCGGGAGGGCCCTATGAGCAGTTCTTC
once	TRBJ2-3	-	TRBV3-1/TRBV3-2	CASSQDRDTQYF	TGTGCCAGCAGCCAAGATCGGGATACGCAGTATTTT
-	TRBJ2-7	TRBD2	TRBV6-5	CASISLSGRAYEQYF	TGTGCCAGCATCTCGTTGAGCGGGAGGGCCTACGAGCAGTACTTC
-	TRBJ1-1	-	TRBV7-6	CASSPNGYRREAFF	TGTGCCAGCAGCCCAAACGGCTACAGGCGTGAAGCTTTCTTT
-	TRBJ1-5	-	TRBV4-1	CASSQEKGGGQPQHF	TGCGCCAGCAGCCAAGAAAAAGGGGGTGGACAGCCCCAGCATTTT
-	TRBJ2-7	TRBD2	TRBV18	CASSPPGTSGAYEQYF	TGTGCCAGCTCACCACCTGGGACTAGCGGGGCCTACGAGCAGTACTTC
-	TRBJ2-3	-	TRBV7-9	CASSFLSGSTDTQYF	TGTGCCAGCAGCTTCTTGTCAGGGAGCACAGATACGCAGTATTTT
-	TRBJ2-1	TRBD2	TRBV30	CAWRPSGRVTYNEQFF	TGTGCCTGGAGACCTAGCGGGAGAGTTACCTACAATGAGCAGTTCTTC
-	TRBJ2-5	-	TRBV5-1	CASTGQETQYF	TGCGCCAGCACGGGCCAAGAGACCCAGTACTTC
-	TRBJ1-1	TRBD1	TRBV9	CASSPGTGESNTEAFF	TGTGCCAGCAGCCCGGGGACAGGGGAGTCGAACACTGAAGCTTTCTTT
-	TRBJ1-2	-	TRBV2	CASSTSAPDKAYYGYTF	TGTGCCAGCAGTACCTCGGCCCCCGACAAGGCCTACTATGGCTACACCTTC
-	TRBJ2-3	TRBD1	TRBV7-8	CASSFLRTGYSTDTQYF	TGTGCCAGCAGCTTCCTAAGGACAGGATATAGCACAGATACGCAGTATTTT
-	TRBJ2-5	-	TRBV18	CASSPDDGQETQYF	TGTGCCAGCTCACCGGACGATGGGCAAGAGACCCAGTACTTC
-	TRBJ1-3	-	TRBV10-3	CAISRDEAPNTIYF	TGTGCCATCAGTCGGGACGAAGCCCCGAACACCATATATTTT
-	TRBJ2-1	TRBD2	TRBV18	CASSPGTSGTSYNEQFF	TGTGCCAGCTCACCAGGGACTAGCGGGACCTCCTACAATGAGCAGTTCTTC
-	TRBJ2-7	-	TRBV6-2/TRBV6-3	CASSSQGLEQYF	TGTGCCAGCAGTTCACAGGGTCTCGAGCAGTACTTC
-	TRBJ2-1	TRBD2	TRBV19	CASRTSGINNEQFF	TGTGCCAGTAGGACTAGCGGGATAAACAATGAGCAGTTCTTC
-	TRBJ2-7	TRBD1	TRBV19	CASSGGQDYYEQYF	TGTGCCAGCTCTGGGGGACAGGACTACTACGAGCAGTACTTC
-	TRBJ2-1	TRBD2	TRBV19	CASTMGLATYEQFF	TGTGCCAGTACCATGGGACTAGCAACATATGAGCAGTTCTTC
-	TRBJ2-1	TRBD2	TRBV4-3	CASSQARTSGSAGQFF	TGCGCCAGCAGCCAAGCCAGGACTAGCGGGAGTGCTGGGCAGTTCTTC
-	TRBJ1-1	TRBD1	TRBV19	CASSVTGALEAFF	TGTGCCAGTAGTGTGACAGGGGCCCTTGAAGCTTTCTTT
-	TRBJ1-1	-	TRBV29-1	CSVEDVSHTEAFF	TGCAGCGTTGAAGATGTCTCCCACACTGAAGCTTTCTTT
-	TRBJ2-2	-	TRBV6-5	CASAEPNTGELFF	TGTGCCAGCGCGGAGCCGAACACCGGGGAGCTGTTTTTT
-	TRBJ2-2	TRBD1	TRBV30	CAWGGTGPTGELFF	TGTGCCTGGGGGGGGACAGGGCCCACCGGGGAGCTGTTTTTT
-	TRBJ1-1	-	TRBV12-3/TRBV12-4	CASSPLGGTEAFF	TGTGCCAGCAGTCCCCTCGGAGGAACTGAAGCTTTCTTT
-	TRBJ2-5	TRBD2	TRBV6-5	CASSYSSLAGQETQYF	TGTGCCAGCAGTTACTCGAGTCTAGCGGGCCAAGAGACCCAGTACTTC
-	TRBJ1-1	-	TRBV9	CASSVTGGNTEAFF	TGTGCCAGCAGCGTAACGGGGGGAAACACTGAAGCTTTCTTT
-	TRBJ1-4	-	TRBV4-3	CASSQGTGIYEKLFF	TGCGCCAGCAGCCAAGGGACGGGGATTTATGAAAAACTGTTTTTT
-	TRBJ2-2	TRBD2	TRBV7-9	CASRSSGSYTGELFF	TGTGCCAGCAGATCTAGCGGGAGCTACACCGGGGAGCTGTTTTTT
-	TRBJ2-3	TRBD1	TRBV6-5	CASSDRGPGDTQYF	TGTGCCAGCAGCGACAGGGGGCCTGGAGATACGCAGTATTTT
-	TRBJ2-5	-	TRBV19	CASSIGSGVETQYF	TGTGCCAGTAGTATCGGCTCAGGGGTAGAGACCCAGTACTTC
-	TRBJ2-7	TRBD2	TRBV23-1	CASSQEVRAGGSYEQYF	TGCGCCAGCAGTCAGGAGGTACGAGCGGGAGGGTCCTACGAGCAGTACTTC
-	TRBJ1-3	-	TRBV5-1	CASSFNGPSGNTIYF	TGCGCCAGCAGCTTTAATGGACCCTCTGGAAACACCATATATTTT
-	TRBJ1-4	-	TRBV10-3	CAISDGGSEKLFF	TGTGCCATCAGTGATGGGGGGAGTGAAAAACTGTTTTTT
-	TRBJ2-5	-	TRBV5-8	CASSLYRTETQYF	TGTGCCAGCAGCTTGTACAGAACGGAGACCCAGTACTTC
-	TRBJ1-1	-	TRBV9	CASSMGGNTEAFF	TGTGCCAGCAGCATGGGGGGGAACACTGAAGCTTTCTTT
-	TRBJ1-1	-	TRBV18	CASSPREDTEAFF	TGTGCCAGCTCACCACGTGAGGACACTGAAGCTTTCTTT
-	TRBJ2-6	-	TRBV27	CASSETSGANVLTF	TGTGCCAGCAGTGAGACCTCTGGGGCCAACGTCCTGACTTTC
-	TRBJ1-1	-	TRBV6-2/TRBV6-3	CASSTIGEVLTEAFF	TGTGCCAGCAGCACCATAGGGGAAGTTTTAACTGAAGCTTTCTTT
-	TRBJ2-7	TRBD2	TRBV5-1	CASSLDAGVMSSYEQYF	TGCGCCAGCAGCTTGGATGCGGGAGTGATGAGCTCCTACGAGCAGTACTTC
-	TRBJ2-1	TRBD2	TRBV7-9	CASSLVGGPDNEQFF	TGTGCCAGCAGCTTGGTGGGAGGGCCAGACAATGAGCAGTTCTTC
-	TRBJ1-3	-	TRBV11-2	CASSLLGEHTIYF	TGTGCCAGCAGCTTGCTAGGGGAGCACACCATATATTTT
-	TRBJ2-5	TRBD2	TRBV5-1	CASSLDGLAPQGAQYF	TGCGCCAGCAGCTTGGATGGACTAGCGCCTCAGGGGGCCCAGTACTTC
-	TRBJ2-3	TRBD2	TRBV4-3	CASSQGLAGTSTDTQYF	TGCGCCAGCAGCCAGGGACTAGCGGGCACTAGCACAGATACGCAGTATTTT
-	TRBJ2-3	-	TRBV9	CASSETSSSTDTQYF	TGTGCCAGCAGCGAAACTAGCAGCAGCACAGATACGCAGTATTTT
-	TRBJ2-1	TRBD2	TRBV7-9	CASSLALLGLAAYNEQFF	TGTGCCAGCAGCTTAGCCCTACTGGGACTAGCGGCCTACAATGAGCAGTTCTTC
-	TRBJ2-7	TRBD1	TRBV7-2	CASSRDRVGEQYF	TGTGCCAGCAGCCGGGACAGGGTAGGAGAGCAGTACTTC
-	TRBJ1-1	TRBD1	TRBV14	CASSQVWTGGTEAFF	TGTGCCAGCAGCCAAGTCTGGACAGGGGGTACTGAAGCTTTCTTT
-	TRBJ1-1	-	TRBV29-1	CSVEVFGFEAFF	TGCAGCGTTGAAGTTTTTGGATTTGAAGCTTTCTTT
-	TRBJ2-7	-	TRBV5-1	CASSLGQSSYEQYF	TGCGCCAGCAGCTTGGGGCAAAGCTCCTACGAGCAGTACTTC